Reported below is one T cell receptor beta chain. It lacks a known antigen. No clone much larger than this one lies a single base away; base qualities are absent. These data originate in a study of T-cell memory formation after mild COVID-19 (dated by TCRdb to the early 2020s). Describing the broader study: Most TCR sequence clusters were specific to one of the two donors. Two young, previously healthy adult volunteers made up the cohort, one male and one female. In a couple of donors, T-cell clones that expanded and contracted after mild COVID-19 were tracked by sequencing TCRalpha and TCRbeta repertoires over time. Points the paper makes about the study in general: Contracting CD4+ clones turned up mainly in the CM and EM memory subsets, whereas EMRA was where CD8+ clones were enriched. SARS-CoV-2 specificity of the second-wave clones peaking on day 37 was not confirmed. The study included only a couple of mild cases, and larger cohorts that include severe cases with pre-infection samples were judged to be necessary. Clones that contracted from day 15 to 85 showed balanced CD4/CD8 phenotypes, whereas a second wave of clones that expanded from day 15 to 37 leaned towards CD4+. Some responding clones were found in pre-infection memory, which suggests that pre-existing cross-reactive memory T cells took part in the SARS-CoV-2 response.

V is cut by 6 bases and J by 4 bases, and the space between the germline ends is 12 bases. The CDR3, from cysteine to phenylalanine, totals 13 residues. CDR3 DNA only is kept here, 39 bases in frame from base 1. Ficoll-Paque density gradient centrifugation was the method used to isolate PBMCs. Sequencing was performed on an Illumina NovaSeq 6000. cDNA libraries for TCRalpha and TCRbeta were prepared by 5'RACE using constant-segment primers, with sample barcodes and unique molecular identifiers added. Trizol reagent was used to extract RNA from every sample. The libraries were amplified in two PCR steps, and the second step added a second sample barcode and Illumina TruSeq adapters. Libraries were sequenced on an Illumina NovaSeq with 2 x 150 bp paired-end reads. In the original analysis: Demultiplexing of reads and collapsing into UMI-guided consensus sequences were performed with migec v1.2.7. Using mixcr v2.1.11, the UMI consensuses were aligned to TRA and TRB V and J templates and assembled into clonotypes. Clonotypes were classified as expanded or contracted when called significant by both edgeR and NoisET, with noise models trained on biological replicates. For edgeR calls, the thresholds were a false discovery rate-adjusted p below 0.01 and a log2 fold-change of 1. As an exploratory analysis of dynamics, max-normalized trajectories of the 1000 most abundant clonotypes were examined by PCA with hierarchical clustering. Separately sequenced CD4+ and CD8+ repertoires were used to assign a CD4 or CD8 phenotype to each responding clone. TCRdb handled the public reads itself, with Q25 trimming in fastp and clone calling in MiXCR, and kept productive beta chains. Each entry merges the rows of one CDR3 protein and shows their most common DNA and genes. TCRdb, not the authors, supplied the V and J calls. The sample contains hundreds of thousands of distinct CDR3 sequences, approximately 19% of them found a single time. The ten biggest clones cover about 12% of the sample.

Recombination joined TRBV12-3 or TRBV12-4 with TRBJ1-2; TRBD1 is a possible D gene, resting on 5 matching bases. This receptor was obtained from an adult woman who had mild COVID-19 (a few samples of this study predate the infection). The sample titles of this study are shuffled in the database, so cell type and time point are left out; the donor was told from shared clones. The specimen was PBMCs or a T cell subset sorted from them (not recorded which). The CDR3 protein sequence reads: CASSGGRSYGYTF. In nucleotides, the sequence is TGTGCCAGCAGCGGGGGACGGAGCTATGGCTACACCTTC.